This entry features one TCR beta chain sequence. The antigen it binds to is not known. There are no base qualities to consult, and no much larger clone falls within one base. The immunoSEQ Assay, a bias-controlled multiplex PCR, was used to amplify TCRbeta CDR3 regions from genomic DNA. Under the source paper's analysis protocol: Nucleated cell counts per sample were estimated from amplification of reference gene primers within the assay. To quantify the absolute abundance of each unique TCRbeta CDR3 rearrangement, sequence reads were collapsed and filtered. Productive Simpson clonality was computed per sample as the square root of Simpson's diversity index over productive rearrangements. TCRdb took this table from immuneACCESS and kept in-frame rearrangements with V and J called. Such tables lack part of the clones; where checked against another copy, unresolved V genes explain under half of the gap, and the rest is unexplained. Clone size and V and J calls were adopted from that table, with D and trimming inferred from the DNA. Present in this sample are around 100,000 clones, more than 75% of which were seen just once. The top ten clones comprise 9.5% to 15% of the sample.

This record comes from a study of blood T cell repertoires in COVID-19 (dated by TCRdb to about 2020). About the study as a whole: The collaborator samples originated in the United States, Italy and Spain and spanned the acute and convalescent phases of COVID-19. The sample metadata nearly always contained a de-identified subject ID, COVID-19 status, age in years and sex. HLA class I and class II types, where available, came from metadata supplied by the sample provider rather than from assay-based typing. The prospective study material was composed of cDNA or gDNA derived from T cells, B-cell-depleted T cells, or PBMCs. Deeply sampled blood TCRbeta repertoires from subjects exposed to, actively infected with, or recovered from COVID-19 were included in the dataset. Samples came from the ongoing ImmuneRACE study (first 160 participants) plus 1,254 subjects from 6 global collaborators. The repertoires were released in a freely available public database meant as a resource for research on the immune response to SARS-CoV-2. Overall study results and their limits: The amount of clinical and demographic metadata varied by source and participant and was provided uncurated.

The collaborating institutions used their own protocols to collect whole blood in K2EDTA tubes. For TCRbeta analysis, collaborator samples were shipped as frozen whole blood, as isolated PBMCs, or as DNA extracted from either sample type. Trimmed from V: 6 bases; trimmed from J: 0 bases; junction bases lacking a gene match: 10. The germline V gene yields MNHEY for CDR1 and SVGEGT for CDR2. The CDR3 has 17 amino acids, counting the end cysteine and phenylalanine. Only the CDR3 DNA is retained, 51 bases long and in frame from the first base. The V gene is TRBV6-2 or TRBV6-3 and the J gene is TRBJ2-3; 9 central nucleotides agree with TRBD2. The TCR comes from a human donor in a cohort sampled during active COVID-19. Material for sequencing was peripheral blood. The CDR3 is CASSPLRGGTSTDTQYF. The sequence in DNA is TGTGCCAGCAGCCCCCTGCGGGGGGGGACGAGCACAGATACGCAGTATTTT.